This T cell receptor (beta chain) was sequenced in a study of blood T cell repertoires in COVID-19. Study overall: COVID-19 samples collected from the United States, Italy and Spain covered acute and convalescent phases. T cells, B-cell-depleted T cells, or PBMCs provided the cDNA or gDNA that served as material.

Under the authors' procedure: Estimated nucleated cell counts came from reference gene primer amplification. Data came from immunoSEQ multiplex PCR; TCRdb stores just in-frame clones and leaves some out. The V and J calls and the clone size are those of that table, but D and trimming were determined from the DNA. The sample lists about 97,000 clones, 84% occurring once. CDR1 is SGHTA and CDR2 is FQGNSA in the germline V gene. This CDR3 has 15 residues. Trimming cost V 6 bases and J 2 bases; bases outside gene matches: 4. This TCR was recovered from a human donor in a cohort sampled during active COVID-19. Sequenced material: peripheral blood. The chain uses TRBV7-2 and TRBJ2-7, with TRBD2 matching 13 bases. The CDR3 region has the DNA TGTGCCAGCAGAACTACTAGCGGGGGGGCCTACGAGCAGTACTTC. It translates to CASRTTSGGAYEQYF.